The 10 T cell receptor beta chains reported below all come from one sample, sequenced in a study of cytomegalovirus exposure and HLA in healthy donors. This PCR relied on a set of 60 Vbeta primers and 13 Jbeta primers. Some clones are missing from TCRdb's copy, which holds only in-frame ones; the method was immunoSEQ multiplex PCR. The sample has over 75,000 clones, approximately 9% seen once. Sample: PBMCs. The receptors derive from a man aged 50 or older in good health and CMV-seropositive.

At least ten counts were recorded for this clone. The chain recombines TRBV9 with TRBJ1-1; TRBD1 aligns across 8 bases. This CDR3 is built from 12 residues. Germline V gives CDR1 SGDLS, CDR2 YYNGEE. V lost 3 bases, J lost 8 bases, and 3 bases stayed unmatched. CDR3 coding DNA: TGTGCCAGCAGCGCCGGGACAGGCGAAGCTTTCTTT. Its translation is CASSAGTGEAFF.

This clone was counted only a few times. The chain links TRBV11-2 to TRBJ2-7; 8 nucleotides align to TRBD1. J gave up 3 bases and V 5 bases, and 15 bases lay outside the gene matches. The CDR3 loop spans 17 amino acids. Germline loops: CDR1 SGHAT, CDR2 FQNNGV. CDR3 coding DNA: TGTGCCAGCAGCCTGGGGACAGGCGGACTCATAAGCTACGAGCAGTACTTC. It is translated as CASSLGTGGLISYEQYF.

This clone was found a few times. The CDR3 region is CASSLGDILYGYTF. The CDR3 nucleotides read TGTGCCAGCAGCTTAGGGGACATCCTCTATGGCTACACCTTC. This chain connects TRBV7-9 to TRBJ1-2; maybe TRBD1 (6 bases). This CDR3 spans 14 amino acids. Germline V gene lookup returns CDR1 SEHNR and CDR2 FQNEAQ (reference sequence). Trimming left V 1 base short and J 4 bases short, with 10 bases between. The complete variable domain, with remaining parts taken from reference TRBV7-9 and TRBJ1-2, reads DTGVSQNPRHKITKRGQNVTFRCDPISEHNRLYWYRQTLGQGPEFLTYFQNEAQLEKSRLLSDRFSAERPKGSFSTLEIQRTEQGDSAMYLCASSLGDILYGYTFGSGTRLTVV.

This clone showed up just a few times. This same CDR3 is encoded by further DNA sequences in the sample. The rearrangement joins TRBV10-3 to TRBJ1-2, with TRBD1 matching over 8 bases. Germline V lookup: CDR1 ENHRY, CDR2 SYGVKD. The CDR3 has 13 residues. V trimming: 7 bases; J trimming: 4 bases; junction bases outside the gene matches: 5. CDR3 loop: CAITEGQGYGYTF. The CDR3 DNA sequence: TGTGCCATCACCGAAGGACAGGGCTATGGCTACACCTTC.

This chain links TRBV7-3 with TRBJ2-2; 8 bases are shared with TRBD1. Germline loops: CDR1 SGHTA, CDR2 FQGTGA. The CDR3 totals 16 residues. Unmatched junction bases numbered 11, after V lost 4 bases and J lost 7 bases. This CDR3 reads CASSSISQGVVGELFF. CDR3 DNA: TGTGCCAGCAGCTCTATCTCACAGGGGGTGGTCGGGGAGCTGTTTTTT.

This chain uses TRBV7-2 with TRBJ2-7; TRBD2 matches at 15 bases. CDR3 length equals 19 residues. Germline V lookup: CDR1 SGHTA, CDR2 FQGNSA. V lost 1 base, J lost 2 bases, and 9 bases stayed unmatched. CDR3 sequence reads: CASSLDGTSGRTLPYEQYF. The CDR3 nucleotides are TGTGCCAGCAGCTTAGACGGGACTAGCGGGAGGACCCTTCCCTACGAGCAGTACTTC.

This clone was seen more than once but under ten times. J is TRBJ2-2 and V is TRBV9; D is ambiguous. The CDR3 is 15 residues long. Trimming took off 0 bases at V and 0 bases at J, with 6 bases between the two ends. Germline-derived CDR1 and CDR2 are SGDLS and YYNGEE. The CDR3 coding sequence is TGTGCCAGCAGCGTAGGCGGCACGAACACCGGGGAGCTGTTTTTT. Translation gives CASSVGGTNTGELFF.

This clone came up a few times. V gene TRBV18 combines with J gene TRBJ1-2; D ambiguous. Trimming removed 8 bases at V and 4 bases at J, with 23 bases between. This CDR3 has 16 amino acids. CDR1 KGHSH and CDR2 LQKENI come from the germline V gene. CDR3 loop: CASTIPSFPVRYGYTF. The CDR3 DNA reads TGTGCCAGCACTATCCCCAGCTTTCCGGTTCGCTATGGCTACACCTTC.

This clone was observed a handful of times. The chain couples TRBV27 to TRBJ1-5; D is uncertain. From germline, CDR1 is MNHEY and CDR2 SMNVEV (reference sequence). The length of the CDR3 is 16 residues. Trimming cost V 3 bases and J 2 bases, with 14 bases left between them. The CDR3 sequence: CASSFLPLIGNQPQHF. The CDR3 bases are TGTGCCAGCAGTTTTCTGCCGCTAATCGGCAATCAGCCCCAGCATTTT.

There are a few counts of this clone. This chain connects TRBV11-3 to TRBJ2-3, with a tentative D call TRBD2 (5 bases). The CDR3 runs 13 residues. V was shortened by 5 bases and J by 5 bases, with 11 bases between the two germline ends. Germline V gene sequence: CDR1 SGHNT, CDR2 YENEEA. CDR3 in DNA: TGTGCCAGCAGCCTAATGAGCGGAGATACGCAGTATTTT. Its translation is CASSLMSGDTQYF.